This T cell receptor beta chain was found in a study of prognosis after radiotherapy for stage I lung cancer. Turning to the study itself: Patients (over twelve men, over five women) were aged roughly 53 to 95, median approximately 77 years.

About this clonotype itself: Its antigen is not identified.

The study amplified the TCR beta CDR3 region from genomic DNA. This amplification was carried out by two rounds of multiplex PCR. Gene-specific TRBV and TRBJ primers were used in PCR round one. TCRdb reprocessed the multiplex PCR reads with MiXCR, giving one entry per CDR3 protein. The sample has about 12,000 distinct CDR3 sequences; 45% to 60% are singletons. General study points: It was not determined whether the expanded TCR clones were tumor-specific.

The CDR3 is 14 residues long. Germline loops: CDR1 SGHAT, CDR2 FQNNGV. V shed 5 bases, J shed 9 bases, and the junction held 10 bases outside the gene matches. The V and J genes are TRBV11-2 and TRBJ2-1, with 7 bases lining up with TRBD2. The sample here was PBMCs, taken before or after stereotactic body radiation therapy (not recorded which). This sequence was found in a donor over 45 with non-small cell lung cancer. Here the CDR3 DNA reads TGTGCCAGCAGCCCCCCAGGGCGGGAGTGTGAGCAGTTCTTC. It is translated as CASSPPGRECEQFF.